This TCR beta chain came from a study of T cells expressing NK-cell markers. TCRdb reprocessed the 5' RACE reads and reports one entry per CDR3 protein, with no DNA. This sample contains about 430,000 distinct CDR3 sequences. Germline V CDR1 and CDR2: SGHKS, YYEKEE (reference sequence). The CDR3 spans 14 residues. This chain joins TRBV5-5 and TRBJ2-1; the D call from TCRdb, TRBD2, cannot be confirmed without DNA. The sample consisted of blood T cells: a sorted CD56 or NKG2C T cell subset, CD4+ or CD8+ T cells, or bulk PBMC T cells (not recorded which). The sequence came from a woman aged 50 to 60 in good health. CDR3 protein: CASSGGTRNNEQFF.